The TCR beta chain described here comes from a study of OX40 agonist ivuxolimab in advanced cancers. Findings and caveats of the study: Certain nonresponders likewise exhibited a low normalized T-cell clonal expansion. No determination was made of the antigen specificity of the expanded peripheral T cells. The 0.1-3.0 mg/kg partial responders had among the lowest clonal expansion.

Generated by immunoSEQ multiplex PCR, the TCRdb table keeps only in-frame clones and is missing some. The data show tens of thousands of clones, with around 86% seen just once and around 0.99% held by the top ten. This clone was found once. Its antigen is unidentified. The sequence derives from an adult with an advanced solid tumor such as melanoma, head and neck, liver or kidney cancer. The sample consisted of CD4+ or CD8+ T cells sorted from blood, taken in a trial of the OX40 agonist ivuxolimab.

The CDR3 here is CASSRTIYNEQFF. The CDR3 DNA is TGTGCCAGCAGTCGGACCATCTACAATGAGCAGTTCTTC. V and J are TRBV6-6 and TRBJ2-1; no firm D call. Trimming left V 5 bases short and J 3 bases short, with 8 bases between. Germline lookup yields CDR1 MNHNY and CDR2 SVGAGI (reference sequence). The CDR3 consists of 13 residues.